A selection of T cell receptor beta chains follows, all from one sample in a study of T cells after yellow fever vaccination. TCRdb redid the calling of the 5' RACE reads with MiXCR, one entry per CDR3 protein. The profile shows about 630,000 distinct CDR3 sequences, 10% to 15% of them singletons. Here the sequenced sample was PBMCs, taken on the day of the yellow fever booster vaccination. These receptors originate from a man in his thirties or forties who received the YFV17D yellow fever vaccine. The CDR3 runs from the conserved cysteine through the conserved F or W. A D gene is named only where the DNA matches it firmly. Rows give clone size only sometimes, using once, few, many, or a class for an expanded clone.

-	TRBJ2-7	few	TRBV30	TGTGCCTGGAGTGCACACTCTAGCGCCGAGCAGTACTTC	CAWSAHSSAEQYF
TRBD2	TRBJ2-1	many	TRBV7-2	TGTGCCAGCAGCTTAAAAGGACAAGGGACTAGCACCAGTAATGAGCAGTTCTTC	CASSLKGQGTSTSNEQFF
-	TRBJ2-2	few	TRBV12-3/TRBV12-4	TGTGCCAGCAGCCCCAACAGGGATTTCGGGGAGCTGTTTTTT	CASSPNRDFGELFF
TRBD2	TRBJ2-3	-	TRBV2	TGTGCCAGCAGTCCTTTAGCGGGAGGGTCAGATACGCAGTATTTT	CASSPLAGGSDTQYF
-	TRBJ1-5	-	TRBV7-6	TGTGCCAGCAGCTTAGTTAGTGGGGACCAGCCCCAGCATTTT	CASSLVSGDQPQHF
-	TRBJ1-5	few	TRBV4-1	TGCGCCAGCAGCCTAGATAGCGGACTGAGCAATCAGCCCCAGCATTTT	CASSLDSGLSNQPQHF
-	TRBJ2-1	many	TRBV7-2	TGTGCCAGCAGGGAGCCCGCTGGGAATGAGCAGTTCTTC	CASREPAGNEQFF
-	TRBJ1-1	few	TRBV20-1	TGCAGTGCTAGCCACAGGTATGAAGCTTTCTTT	CSASHRYEAFF
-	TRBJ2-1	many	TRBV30	TGTGCCTGGAGTAAGGGGGGTCAAGTCAATGAGCAGTTCTTC	CAWSKGGQVNEQFF
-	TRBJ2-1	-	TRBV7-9	TGTGCCAGCAGCTTAGATCCGGGGGCGTTGGATGAGCAGTTCTTC	CASSLDPGALDEQFF
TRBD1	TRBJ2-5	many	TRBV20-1	TGCAGTGCTCACGGGGACAGGGGGCGACAAGAGACCCAGTACTTC	CSAHGDRGRQETQYF
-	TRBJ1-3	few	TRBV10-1	TGCGCCAGCAGTCCAGCGCCTTACCCGGCTGGGACCGGGGCTGGAAACACCATATATTTT	CASSPAPYPAGTGAGNTIYF
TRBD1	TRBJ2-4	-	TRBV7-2	TGTGCCAGCAGCTTAGGGCAGGGGGCCCAAAACATTCAGTACTTC	CASSLGQGAQNIQYF
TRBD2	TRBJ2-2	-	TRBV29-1	TGCAGCGTAACTTCGGGACTAGCGGGAGGAAGTACCACCGGGGAGCTGTTTTTT	CSVTSGLAGGSTTGELFF